The rows below give T cell receptor beta chains drawn from one sample of a study of blood T cell repertoires in COVID-19. TCRdb keeps only in-frame clones here, not all; method: immunoSEQ multiplex PCR. Of around 150,000 clones in the sample, 76% are singletons; the top ten hold about 4%. The specimen was peripheral blood. The receptors stem from a man in his sixties with acute or convalescent COVID-19. CDR3s include the opening cysteine and the closing phenylalanine or tryptophan. Fields, in order: J gene, D gene, clone size, V gene, CDR3 DNA, CDR3 protein. The D gene is left open where the match is weak. Size tells how often a clone was seen (once, few, many) or the class of an expanded clone, and some rows leave it out.

J gene: TRBJ2-2; D gene: TRBD1; clone size: .; V gene: TRBV9; CDR3 DNA: TGTGCCAGCAACCGGTTTACAGGGGTGGCCGGGGAGCTGTTTTTT; CDR3 protein: CASNRFTGVAGELFF
J gene: TRBJ1-1; D gene: .; clone size: .; V gene: TRBV6-5; CDR3 DNA: TGTGCCAGCAGTTGGTCAGATAACACTGAAGCTTTCTTT; CDR3 protein: CASSWSDNTEAFF
J gene: TRBJ1-4; D gene: .; clone size: .; V gene: TRBV4-1; CDR3 DNA: TGCGCCAGCAGCCAGGAGTCTGGGGGGGGAGAAAAACTGTTTTTT; CDR3 protein: CASSQESGGGEKLFF
J gene: TRBJ1-1; D gene: .; clone size: .; V gene: TRBV18; CDR3 DNA: TGTGCCAGCTCACCAGGGGCAGTTTACAGGAACACTGAAGCTTTCTTT; CDR3 protein: CASSPGAVYRNTEAFF
J gene: TRBJ2-7; D gene: TRBD1; clone size: .; V gene: TRBV4-1; CDR3 DNA: TGCGCCAGCAGCCTTTCCGGGACAGGGGCCGAGCAGTACTTC; CDR3 protein: CASSLSGTGAEQYF
J gene: TRBJ2-6; D gene: .; clone size: .; V gene: TRBV21-1; CDR3 DNA: TGTGCCAGCAGCAAAGAGACAGGTCGAGCCAACGTCCTGACTTTC; CDR3 protein: CASSKETGRANVLTF
J gene: TRBJ2-7; D gene: .; clone size: .; V gene: TRBV5-6; CDR3 DNA: TGTGCCAGCAGCTTGGTACAATCATACGAGCAGTACTTC; CDR3 protein: CASSLVQSYEQYF
J gene: TRBJ1-3; D gene: .; clone size: few; V gene: TRBV29-1; CDR3 DNA: TGCAGCGTTGAAGGGACAGTCCGAAACACCATATATTTT; CDR3 protein: CSVEGTVRNTIYF
J gene: TRBJ1-2; D gene: TRBD1; clone size: .; V gene: TRBV5-1; CDR3 DNA: TGCGCCAGCAGCCCCGGACAGGGTGGCTACACCTTC; CDR3 protein: CASSPGQGGYTF
J gene: TRBJ1-3; D gene: TRBD1; clone size: .; V gene: TRBV19; CDR3 DNA: TGTGCCAGTAGTATCCTGGGACAGGGGTCAGTTGGAAACACCATATATTTT; CDR3 protein: CASSILGQGSVGNTIYF
J gene: TRBJ2-1; D gene: .; clone size: .; V gene: TRBV30; CDR3 DNA: TGTGCCTGGAGTCGAACAGCCCTACTTGGTGAGCAGTTCTTC; CDR3 protein: CAWSRTALLGEQFF
J gene: TRBJ2-1; D gene: .; clone size: .; V gene: TRBV11-2; CDR3 DNA: TGTGCCAGCAGCTTCCTTTACGCGGGGAATGAGCAGTTCTTC; CDR3 protein: CASSFLYAGNEQFF
J gene: TRBJ2-5; D gene: .; clone size: .; V gene: TRBV5-1; CDR3 DNA: TGCGCCAGCAGCTCAGTACAAGAGACCCAGTACTTC; CDR3 protein: CASSSVQETQYF
J gene: TRBJ2-7; D gene: TRBD2; clone size: few; V gene: TRBV5-5; CDR3 DNA: TGTGCCAGCAGCTTGGCCTCGGGACTAGTCTACGAGCAGTACTTC; CDR3 protein: CASSLASGLVYEQYF
J gene: TRBJ1-2; D gene: TRBD1; clone size: .; V gene: TRBV28; CDR3 DNA: TGTGCCAGCAGTTCGGGACAGGGGAAAGGCTACACCTTC; CDR3 protein: CASSSGQGKGYTF
J gene: TRBJ1-1; D gene: TRBD1; clone size: .; V gene: TRBV6-5; CDR3 DNA: TGTGCCAGCACACTAAGGGGACAGGGGAGTGAAGCTTTCTTT; CDR3 protein: CASTLRGQGSEAFF
J gene: TRBJ2-1; D gene: TRBD2; clone size: .; V gene: TRBV5-1; CDR3 DNA: TGCGCCAGCAGCCACGGGACTAGCGGGAGGTATGAGCAGTTCTTC; CDR3 protein: CASSHGTSGRYEQFF
J gene: TRBJ2-7; D gene: TRBD1; clone size: .; V gene: TRBV10-1; CDR3 DNA: TGCGCCAGCAGTGCGGGACAGGGGGCTAGGGACGAGCAGTACTTC; CDR3 protein: CASSAGQGARDEQYF
J gene: TRBJ2-1; D gene: .; clone size: .; V gene: TRBV11-3; CDR3 DNA: TGTGCCAGCAGCTTAGTCCTAGCCGGTGAGCAGTTCTTC; CDR3 protein: CASSLVLAGEQFF
J gene: TRBJ1-2; D gene: .; clone size: .; V gene: TRBV12-3/TRBV12-4; CDR3 DNA: TGTGCCAGCAGTCCACGGGACTATGGCTACACCTTC; CDR3 protein: CASSPRDYGYTF
J gene: TRBJ2-7; D gene: .; clone size: .; V gene: TRBV5-8; CDR3 DNA: TGTGCCAGCAGCTTGGGTGGGGCCGAGCAGTACTTC; CDR3 protein: CASSLGGAEQYF
J gene: TRBJ2-5; D gene: TRBD2; clone size: .; V gene: TRBV5-8; CDR3 DNA: TGTGCCAGCAGCTTGGGGTCCAGCGGGAGCGTGGAGACCCAGTACTTC; CDR3 protein: CASSLGSSGSVETQYF
J gene: TRBJ2-7; D gene: .; clone size: .; V gene: TRBV11-1; CDR3 DNA: TGTGCCAGCAGAGCGAGCCGGGATCAAACGTCCCACGAGCAGTACTTC; CDR3 protein: CASRASRDQTSHEQYF
J gene: TRBJ2-1; D gene: TRBD2; clone size: once; V gene: TRBV12-3/TRBV12-4; CDR3 DNA: TGTGCCAGCAGCTCTAGCGGGGGTAACGGGCAGTTCTTC; CDR3 protein: CASSSSGGNGQFF